This TCR beta chain was identified in a study of T cell responses to AZD1222 COVID-19 vaccine (TCRdb year 2021). Regarding the study in general: AZD1222 recipients with second doses at about 4 weeks or about 12 weeks were pooled, because spike-specific TCR depth and breadth did not differ between schedules. Trial participants were enrolled by age into 18-55, 56-69 and 70-plus year subgroups, with approximately 160, 26 and 62 TCR-sequenced participants respectively. A total of 233 trial participants underwent TCR sequencing, of whom around 200 received two doses of AZD1222 and about 25 received two doses of the MenACWY control vaccine.

The study at large found these results: CD4 TCRs associated with the vaccine covered the entire spike protein, and the dominant responses were in regions 160-218 and 743-854. Conclusions about previously exposed vaccinees were limited because only six AZD1222 recipients were SARS-CoV-2 seropositive at baseline. Because no day 14 peak-response samples were available, repertoires were characterized only after the peak T cell response. Spike-specific TCR breadth and depth rose significantly after two AZD1222 doses compared with day 0 and with MenACWY recipients. Participants were mostly white British, with more females than males. The authors suggested clonal diversity may have been underestimated. In the small 56-69-year group, the increase in depth fell short of significance, most likely because of low power. Reportedly, almost half of the unique spike-specific TCRs recognized epitopes lying outside the regions that are mutated in the B.1.351 and B.1.1.7 variants.

Explained via the paper, the time point label denotes: baseline before first vaccination. Vaccinee samples came from UK trials COV001 and COV002, including a single-blind randomized controlled phase 2/3 trial of AZD1222 (ChAdOx1 nCoV-19) in healthy adults. For TCRbeta chain sequencing, PBMC samples from trial participants were taken at day 0 and at day 28 after the second dose. Note on this clone: It has no known antigen specificity. A much larger clone lies one base from this, so it may be a read error. The sample has other DNA sequences that encode this CDR3 too.

The CDR3 regions of human TCRbeta chains were analyzed by immunosequencing. The paper's processing steps were these. Repertoire TCRs were matched against a reference library of SARS-CoV-2-specific TCRs generated with the MIRA antigen-specificity platform. Breadth was defined as the fraction of unique TCRs that were SARS-CoV-2-associated, and depth was defined as the fraction of total T cells that were SARS-CoV-2-associated. Each spike-specific TCR was assigned to its reactive spike region and to a CD4 or CD8 class using the MIRA data. Log10-transformed breadth and depth values were compared by one-way ANOVA with Sidak's multiple comparisons tests. In its TCRdb copy, this immuneACCESS table keeps in-frame sequences only and misses some clones. Where compared with another copy, unresolved V genes explain less than half of these, and the others have no known cause. V and J calls plus clone size are reproduced from that table; the DNA served to infer D and trimming. The sample data list fewer than 150,000 clones, and roughly 90% of these were observed just once. 4.7% of the sample is taken by the ten largest.

The CDR3, cysteine through phenylalanine, is 14 amino acids long. Only the CDR3 DNA is retained, 42 bases long and in frame from the first base. CDR1 SNHLY and CDR2 FYNNEI were looked up in the germline V gene. The starting material was peripheral blood, obtained on day 0 of AZD1222 vaccination. The chain uses TRBV2 and TRBJ2-2; TRBD2 is a weak D gene call, 5 bases matching. The clonotype comes from an adult in good health. The bases read TGTGCCAGCACCAGAGGACGGGGAGCCGGGGAACTGTTTTTT. Protein translation: CASTRGRGAGELFF.